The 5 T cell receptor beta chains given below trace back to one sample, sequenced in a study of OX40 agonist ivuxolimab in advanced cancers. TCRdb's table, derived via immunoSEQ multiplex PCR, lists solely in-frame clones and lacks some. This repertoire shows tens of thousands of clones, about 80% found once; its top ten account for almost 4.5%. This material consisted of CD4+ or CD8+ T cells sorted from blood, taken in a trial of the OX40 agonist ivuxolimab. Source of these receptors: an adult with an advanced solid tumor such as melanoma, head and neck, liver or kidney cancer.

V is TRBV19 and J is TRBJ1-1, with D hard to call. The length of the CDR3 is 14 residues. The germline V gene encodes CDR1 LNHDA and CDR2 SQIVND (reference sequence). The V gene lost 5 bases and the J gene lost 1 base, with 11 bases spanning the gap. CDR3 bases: TGTGCCAGTAGTGCCCCTGGGGAGAACACTGAAGCTTTCTTT. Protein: CASSAPGENTEAFF.

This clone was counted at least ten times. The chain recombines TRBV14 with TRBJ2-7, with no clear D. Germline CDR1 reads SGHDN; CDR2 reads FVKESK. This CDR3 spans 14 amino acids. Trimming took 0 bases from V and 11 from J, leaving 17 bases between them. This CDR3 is CASSQDPANPKKYF. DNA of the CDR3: TGTGCCAGCAGCCAAGATCCAGCCAACCCAAAGAAGTACTTC.

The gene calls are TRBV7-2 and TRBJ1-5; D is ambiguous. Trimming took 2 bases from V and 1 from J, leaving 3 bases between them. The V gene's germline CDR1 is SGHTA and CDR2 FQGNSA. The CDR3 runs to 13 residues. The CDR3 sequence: CASSLRSNQPQHF. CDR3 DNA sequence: TGTGCCAGCAGCTTACGAAGCAATCAGCCCCAGCATTTT.

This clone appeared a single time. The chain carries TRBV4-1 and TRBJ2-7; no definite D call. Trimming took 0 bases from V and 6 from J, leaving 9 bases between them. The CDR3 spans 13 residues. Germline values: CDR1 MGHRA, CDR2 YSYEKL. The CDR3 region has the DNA TGCGCCAGCAGCCAAGACCCCCAGATCGAGCAGTACTTC. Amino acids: CASSQDPQIEQYF.

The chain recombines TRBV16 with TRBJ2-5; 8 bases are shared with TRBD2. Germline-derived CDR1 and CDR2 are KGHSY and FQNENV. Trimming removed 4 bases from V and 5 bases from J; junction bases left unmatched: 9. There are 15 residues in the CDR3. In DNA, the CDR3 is TGTGCCAGCAGCCGAATTCGGGGGGGCATGGAGACCCAGTACTTC. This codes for CASSRIRGGMETQYF.